What follows are 2 T cell receptor beta chains derived from one specimen sequenced in a study of cytomegalovirus exposure and HLA in healthy donors. The primer mix had 60 Vbeta and 13 Jbeta primers. Data came from immunoSEQ multiplex PCR; TCRdb stores just in-frame clones and leaves some out. Of some 100,000 clones in the sample, over 60% are singletons; the top ten hold 3.5% to 5%. What was sequenced was PBMCs. Every receptor here comes from a female donor in good health and CMV-seropositive.

This clone was counted a few times. CDR3 residues: CASSLRGTSGASYEQYF. Here the CDR3 DNA reads TGTGCCAGCAGCTTAAGGGGCACTAGCGGGGCCTCCTACGAGCAGTACTTC. This chain joins TRBV5-6 and TRBJ2-7; 10 bases map to TRBD2. V was clipped by 2 bases and J by 0 bases; unmatched bases: 8. The CDR3 runs to 17 residues. Germline CDR1 is SGHDT and CDR2 is YYEEEE.

V gene TRBV28 combines with J gene TRBJ1-2, with 11 bases lining up with TRBD1. This CDR3 spans 13 amino acids. The V gene end was trimmed by 6 bases and the J gene end by 4 bases; junction bases not matched to a gene: 1. Germline CDR1 and CDR2: MDHEN and SYDVKM. Here the CDR3 reads CASSGTGGYGYTF. The DNA of the CDR3 is TGTGCCAGCAGCGGGACAGGGGGCTATGGCTACACCTTC.